The 2 T cell receptor beta chains presented below share a single source sample, sequenced in a study of shared clonotypes between healthy human individuals. Here immunoSEQ multiplex PCR was the method, and the copy in TCRdb shows in-frame clones only, minus some. Among approximately 600,000 clones listed, 85% to 95% were seen once. Naive CD8 cells lacked CD45RO, underwent positive selection for CCR7 and left out terminally differentiated effector memory CD45RA+ cells. Sequenced sample: naive CD8+ T cells sorted from blood. Receptors originate from a woman aged 25 to 39 in good health.

CDR3 amino acids: CATSRGETGVDEQYF. In DNA, the CDR3 is TGTGCCACCAGCAGGGGAGAGACAGGGGTCGACGAGCAGTACTTC. The rearrangement joins TRBV15 to TRBJ2-7, with 8 bases identical to TRBD1. The CDR3 is 15 amino acids. Germline V gene data show CDR1 as LNHNV and CDR2 as YYDKDF (reference sequence). J was trimmed by 5 bases and V by 3 bases; bases with no gene match: 9.

The chain recombines TRBV29-1 with TRBJ2-1, with a possible D match to TRBD2 (7 bases). The CDR3 length is 12 residues. V gave up 7 bases and J gave up 7 bases, with 14 bases separating them. The germline CDR1 and CDR2 sequences are SQVTM and ANQGSEA. The CDR3 protein is CSAHREGNEQFF. DNA of the CDR3: TGCAGCGCCCACAGGGAGGGGAATGAGCAGTTCTTC.